A selection of T cell receptor beta chains follows, all from one sample in a study of blood T cell repertoires in COVID-19. The table came from immunoSEQ multiplex PCR; TCRdb's copy has only in-frame clones and leaves some out. The sample holds about 360,000 clones, around 84% seen once. The source material was peripheral blood. Receptors were obtained from a human donor in a cohort sampled during active COVID-19. Both conserved end residues are part of each CDR3. Each record gives: J gene, D gene, V gene, CDR3 length, clone size, CDR3 protein, CDR3 DNA. D genes are given only for firm matches. Where a row states a size, it is once, few, many or the class of an expanded clone; other rows omit it.

TRBJ1-4 NA TRBV30 13 NA CAWSVTGNEKLFF TGTGCCTGGAGTGTTACGGGAAATGAAAAACTGTTTTTT
TRBJ2-7 TRBD1 TRBV6-5 14 NA CASGYRQGAGEQYF TGTGCCAGCGGGTATCGGCAGGGGGCGGGGGAGCAGTACTTC
TRBJ2-3 NA TRBV28 15 NA CASTQSGSGGDTQYF TGTGCCAGCACCCAATCAGGCTCCGGGGGAGATACGCAGTATTTT
TRBJ1-1 TRBD1 TRBV10-3 14 NA CAISPQGARTEAFF TGTGCCATCAGCCCACAGGGGGCGCGCACTGAAGCTTTCTTT
TRBJ1-5 NA TRBV3-1/TRBV3-2 13 once CASSQDGGQPQHF TGTGCCAGCAGCCAAGACGGAGGGCAGCCCCAGCATTTT
TRBJ2-5 TRBD2 TRBV11-2 16 once CASSSLTGTSGRAEHF TGTGCCAGCAGCTCACTTACCGGGACTAGCGGGAGGGCCGAACACTTC
TRBJ2-5 TRBD2 TRBV11-2 16 NA CASSPKGLAGQETQYF TGTGCCAGCAGCCCTAAGGGACTAGCGGGGCAAGAGACCCAGTACTTC
TRBJ2-3 TRBD2 TRBV2 14 NA CASRTSALRDTQYF TGTGCCAGCAGGACTAGCGCCCTTAGGGATACGCAGTATTTT
TRBJ1-1 NA TRBV5-1 15 NA CASSLTTAGDTEAFF TGCGCCAGCAGCTTAACGACCGCGGGGGACACTGAAGCTTTCTTT
TRBJ1-2 NA TRBV3-1/TRBV3-2 15 once CASSQDLGGLYGYTF TGTGCCAGCAGCCAAGATCTCGGGGGACTCTATGGCTACACCTTC
TRBJ2-3 TRBD2 TRBV7-3 15 NA CASMYLAGSTDTQYF TGTGCCAGCATGTACCTAGCGGGGAGCACAGATACGCAGTATTTT
TRBJ2-1 TRBD2 TRBV7-9 15 NA CASSGRPGGDNEQFF TGTGCCAGCAGCGGCAGGCCGGGAGGTGACAATGAGCAGTTCTTC
TRBJ2-7 NA TRBV7-2 15 NA CASSSPGERSDEQYF TGTGCCAGCAGCTCTCCAGGGGAGCGGAGCGACGAGCAGTACTTC
TRBJ2-1 NA TRBV9 15 NA CASSVGWEAQREQFF TGTGCCAGCAGCGTGGGGTGGGAGGCCCAAAGAGAGCAGTTCTTC
TRBJ2-1 NA TRBV9 15 NA CASAAGTDSYNEQFF TGTGCCAGCGCCGCCGGGACTGACTCCTACAATGAGCAGTTCTTC
TRBJ2-1 TRBD2 TRBV7-8 16 NA CASSLNGLAGATEQFF TGTGCCAGCAGCCTAAACGGACTAGCGGGAGCAACTGAGCAGTTCTTC
TRBJ2-5 TRBD2 TRBV4-1 16 NA CASSQEGGGNQETQYF TGCGCCAGCAGCCAAGAGGGCGGGGGAAACCAAGAGACCCAGTACTTC
TRBJ1-5 NA TRBV30 17 NA CAWSVSRTAVSNQPQHF TGTGCCTGGAGTGTTAGTCGAACAGCCGTTAGCAATCAGCCCCAGCATTTT
TRBJ2-1 NA TRBV19 13 NA CASSTGTYNEQFF TGTGCCAGTAGTACCGGGACCTACAATGAGCAGTTCTTC
TRBJ1-2 NA TRBV6-2/TRBV6-3 12 few CASSYFHEGYTF TGTGCCAGCAGTTACTTTCACGAGGGCTACACCTTC
TRBJ1-3 TRBD1 TRBV7-9 15 NA CASSTTGEPGNTIYF TGTGCCAGCAGCACAACAGGGGAGCCTGGAAACACCATATATTTT
TRBJ2-1 TRBD1 TRBV24-1 14 NA CATSDPGQVNEQFF TGTGCCACCAGTGACCCAGGACAGGTCAATGAGCAGTTCTTC
TRBJ2-7 NA TRBV30 14 NA CASRAGQDDLGQYF TGTGCCTCAAGAGCGGGACAGGATGACCTTGGGCAGTACTTC
TRBJ1-2 TRBD1 TRBV3-1/TRBV3-2 15 once CASSPNRDRGQCYTF TGTGCCAGCAGCCCAAACCGGGACAGGGGGCAATGCTACACCTTC
TRBJ1-1 TRBD1 TRBV5-1 16 NA CASSLARTGGNTEAFF TGCGCCAGCAGCTTGGCCCGGACAGGAGGGAACACTGAAGCTTTCTTT
TRBJ2-1 TRBD2 TRBV6-4 16 few CASSDSHSGGPNEQFF TGTGCCAGCAGTGACTCGCATAGCGGGGGCCCTAATGAGCAGTTCTTC
TRBJ2-7 TRBD2 TRBV5-1 15 few CASSLAGLDQAEQYF TGCGCCAGCAGCTTGGCCGGACTAGACCAGGCCGAGCAGTACTTC
TRBJ1-1 NA TRBV7-9 12 NA CASSATLPEAFF TGTGCCAGCAGCGCGACACTTCCTGAAGCTTTCTTT